This T cell receptor beta chain was sequenced for a study of early T cells in non-severe SARS-CoV-2 infection. About the research overall: Sequencing of bulk RNA from unsorted whole blood was done, without chain pairing.

This clonotype occurred many times. Attachment of unique molecular identifiers to individual cDNA molecules was performed. TCRdb redid the calling of the 5' RACE reads with MiXCR, one entry per CDR3 protein. Here the sample spans some 63,000 distinct CDR3 sequences, 10% to 15% being singletons. Between the trimmed V and J ends, which lost 0 bases and 1 base, there was a span of 11 bases. Germline lookup yields CDR1 LGHDT and CDR2 YNNKEL (reference sequence). The CDR3 length is 16 residues. This chain links TRBV3-1 with TRBJ2-3; no reliable D call. Sequenced sample: whole blood. The receptor was derived from an adult who was a healthcare worker with PCR-confirmed SARS-CoV-2 infection or an uninfected control (not recorded which). In DNA, the CDR3 is TGTGCCAGCAGCCAAGATCGAATAGCAGGCACAGATACGCAGTATTTT. The encoded protein is CASSQDRIAGTDTQYF.